A single sample is the source of the 27 T cell receptor beta chains below, sequenced in a study of T cell responses to AZD1222 COVID-19 vaccine. Generated by immunoSEQ multiplex PCR, the TCRdb table keeps only in-frame clones and is missing some. The table records about 94,000 clones, over 75% of them present only once. The material sequenced was peripheral blood, taken on day 0 of AZD1222 vaccination. The receptors derive from an adult in good health.

The chain joins TRBV29-1 to TRBJ2-7, with a weak D call TRBD2 (5 bases). The germline V and J ends were trimmed by 3 bases and 5 bases, with 11 bases remaining between them. CDR1 SQVTM and CDR2 ANQGSEA come from the germline V gene. The CDR3 runs to 12 residues. CDR3 in DNA: TGCAGCGTTGAGGGGTACGGGGACGAGCAGTACTTC. Translating gives CSVEGYGDEQYF.

This clone has a single count. This sequence joins TRBV12-3 or TRBV12-4 and TRBJ2-7, with D perhaps assigned TRBD1 or TRBD2 (5 bases each). The CDR3 totals 13 residues. Trimming left V 5 bases short and J 8 bases short, with 16 bases between. CDR3 in amino acids: CASSRRTLPKQYF. The CDR3 bases are TGTGCCAGCAGTCGGAGGACACTGCCTAAGCAGTACTTC.

J is TRBJ1-5 and V is TRBV19; TRBD1 agrees at 7 bases. This CDR3 contains 15 residues. Germline lookup yields CDR1 LNHDA and CDR2 SQIVND (reference sequence). J was trimmed by 3 bases and V by 3 bases; bases with no gene match: 5. CDR3 coding DNA: TGTGCCAGTAGTATTATGGACAGGACCAATCAGCCCCAGCATTTT. Its protein is CASSIMDRTNQPQHF.

The chain couples TRBV5-5 to TRBJ1-1; unclear D gene. This CDR3 comprises 13 residues. V was pared by 4 bases and J by 3 bases, with 10 bases between. CDR1 is SGHKS and CDR2 is YYEKEE in the germline V gene (reference sequence). The CDR3 region is CASSLALDTEAFF. DNA of the CDR3: TGTGCCAGCAGCCTAGCCCTTGACACTGAAGCTTTCTTT.

The chain is built from TRBV5-4 and TRBJ2-7; 8 nucleotides line up with TRBD1. The CDR3 contains 15 residues. From germline, CDR1 is SGHNT and CDR2 YYREEE (reference sequence). V shed 4 bases and J 0 bases; nucleotides not matched to a gene: 6. CDR3 in DNA: TGTGCCAGCAGCCTCCGGACAGGGAGCTCCTACGAGCAGTACTTC. Translating gives CASSLRTGSSYEQYF.

The V call is TRBV5-1, the J call TRBJ2-7; TRBD1 matches 9 bases. Trimming cost V 5 bases and J 5 bases; bases outside gene matches: 8. This CDR3 region has 14 residues. CDR1 and CDR2 from the germline V gene are SGHRS and YFSETQ. The CDR3 region has the DNA TGCGCCAGCAGTTCCGGGACAGGGCGGGACGAGCAGTACTTC. This codes for CASSSGTGRDEQYF.

The chain carries TRBV6-5 and TRBJ1-3; D possibly corresponds to TRBD1 (5 bases). Germline CDR1 is MNHEY and CDR2 is SVGAGI. The CDR3 is made up of 15 amino acids. V lost 0 bases and J 0 bases, leaving 6 bases between the germline ends. CDR3 nucleotides: TGTGCCAGCAGTTACTCGACAGACTCTGGAAACACCATATATTTT. This gives the protein CASSYSTDSGNTIYF.

In this sample, this clone turned up once. V usage is TRBV7-9 and J usage is TRBJ2-6, with D maybe TRBD1 (7 bases). The germline V gene encodes CDR1 SEHNR and CDR2 FQNEAQ (reference sequence). CDR3 length: 19 residues. Trimming took off 5 bases at V and 1 base at J, with 21 bases between the two ends. In DNA form, the CDR3 reads TGTGCCAGCAGCACAAGGAGGGGGCGTGGAACGTCTGGGGCCAACGTCCTGACTTTC. Protein: CASSTRRGRGTSGANVLTF.

The chain's CDR3 is CASTQTGDRVTDTQYF. As DNA, the CDR3 is TGTGCCAGTACCCAAACTGGTGACAGGGTCACAGATACGCAGTATTTT. The rearrangement uses TRBV19 and TRBJ2-3, with 7 nucleotides matching TRBD1. J gave up 2 bases and V 7 bases, and 12 bases lay outside the gene matches. The CDR3 consists of 16 residues. Germline V gene sequence: CDR1 LNHDA, CDR2 SQIVND (reference sequence).

The J gene is TRBJ1-1, the V gene TRBV7-9; 7 nucleotides agree with TRBD1. Trimming took 8 bases from V and 8 from J; bases not matched to a gene: 11. The CDR3 contains 13 residues. The germline V gene has CDR1 SEHNR and CDR2 FQNEAQ (reference sequence). The CDR3 DNA sequence: TGTGCCAGCTCCGGACAGGTGGGGTTGGAAGCTTTCTTT. Its protein is CASSGQVGLEAFF.

The chain has TRBV5-4 and TRBJ1-3; D may be TRBD1 (6 bases). Germline V CDR1 and CDR2: SGHNT, YYREEE (reference sequence). CDR3 size: 16 residues. V lost 1 base and J 1 base, leaving 12 bases between the germline ends. Here the CDR3 reads CASSLPTGPSGNTIYF. The CDR3 DNA reads TGTGCCAGCAGCTTGCCGACAGGTCCATCTGGAAACACCATATATTTT.

This clone was seen only once. This specimen includes other DNA sequences encoding the same CDR3. The chain has TRBV30 and TRBJ2-5; possibly TRBD1 for D (5 bases). From germline, CDR1 is GTSNPN and CDR2 SVGIG (reference sequence). V was pared by 1 base and J by 2 bases, with 5 bases between. The CDR3 has 12 amino acids. CDR3 protein: CAWSAGQETQYF. CDR3 bases: TGTGCCTGGAGTGCAGGGCAAGAGACCCAGTACTTC.

V gene TRBV6-5 combines with J gene TRBJ2-4; maybe TRBD1 (7 bases). This CDR3 has 15 residues. Germline assignment: CDR1 MNHEY and CDR2 SVGAGI. Trimming pared 8 bases from V and 5 bases from J, leaving 19 bases between. CDR3 protein: CASAGQLDTQNIQYF. CDR3 DNA sequence: TGTGCCAGCGCGGGACAGTTGGACACGCAAAACATTCAGTACTTC.

For this clone: The junction and the germline gene differ at one end; a read error may be behind it. The same CDR3 is also encoded by other DNA sequences in this sample. This chain uses TRBV7-8 with TRBJ2-2, with 8 bases fitting TRBD2. This CDR3 comprises 14 residues. Germline CDR1 is SGHVS and CDR2 is FQNEAQ. In nucleotides, the CDR3 is TGTGCCAGCAGTTATAGCGGGAACACCGGGGAGCTATTTTTT. This codes for CASSYSGNTGELFF.

The chain couples TRBV4-3 to TRBJ2-5; 9 bases agree with TRBD2. The CDR3 runs to 16 residues. Germline lookup yields CDR1 LGHNA and CDR2 YSLEER. The V gene end was trimmed by 3 bases and the J gene end by 1 base; junction bases not matched to a gene: 6. The CDR3 nucleotides are TGCGCCAGCAGCCACCAATTAGCGGGGGCCCAAGAGACCCAGTACTTC. It is translated as CASSHQLAGAQETQYF.

The V call is TRBV11-1, the J call TRBJ1-6; D not resolved. There are 15 residues in the CDR3. Germline CDR1 reads SGHAT; CDR2 reads FQDESV (reference sequence). V was trimmed by 5 bases and J by 10 bases, leaving 18 bases between them. CDR3 region: CASSAKDTLGSPLHF. The DNA for the CDR3 is TGTGCCAGCAGCGCGAAAGACACCTTGGGGTCACCCCTCCACTTT.

The chain carries TRBV4-2 and TRBJ2-2; D gene unclear. The CDR3 has 15 residues. V was cut by 1 base and J by 0 bases, with 6 bases left in between. Germline V gives CDR1 LGHNA, CDR2 YNFKEQ. This chain's CDR3 is CASSQGVSNTGELFF. CDR3 nucleotide sequence: TGTGCCAGCAGCCAAGGAGTATCGAACACCGGGGAGCTGTTTTTT.

This clone was seen a handful of times. The J gene is TRBJ1-5, the V gene TRBV2, with a possible D match to TRBD1 (6 bases). This CDR3 comprises 15 residues. Germline V CDR1 and CDR2: SNHLY, FYNNEI. The ends were cut back, 4 bases at V and 6 bases at J, with 16 bases in the middle. The DNA for the CDR3 is TGTGCCAGCAGTGTTGTCCTAAGGGGGTCTCAGCCCCAGCATTTT. Translation gives CASSVVLRGSQPQHF.

This CDR3 reads CAWSGSTGELFF. DNA for the CDR3: TGTGCCTGGAGCGGAAGCACCGGGGAGCTGTTTTTT. J is TRBJ2-2 and V is TRBV30, with D hard to call. CDR1 and CDR2 from the germline V gene are GTSNPN and SVGIG (reference sequence). Deletions cut 3 bases from V and 4 bases from J, with 6 bases between. The CDR3 has 12 residues.

In its sample, this clone was seen once. The CDR3 protein is CASSPPGQPEAFF. The CDR3 coding sequence is TGTGCCAGCAGCCCCCCGGGACAGCCTGAAGCTTTCTTT. This chain connects TRBV7-2 to TRBJ1-1, with 7 bases lining up with TRBD1. Trimming at V came to 5 bases and at J to 6 bases, leaving 6 bases not matched to a gene. Germline V CDR1 and CDR2: SGHTA, FQGNSA. There are 13 residues in the CDR3.

The V and J genes are TRBV2 and TRBJ2-7; D not certain. V lost 0 bases and J lost 3, with 12 bases in between. This CDR3 is 15 amino acids long. The V gene's germline CDR1 is SNHLY and CDR2 FYNNEI. The CDR3: CASSEALPGFYEQYF. The DNA of the CDR3 is TGTGCCAGCAGTGAAGCGCTCCCAGGCTTCTACGAGCAGTACTTC.

This chain uses TRBV7-2 with TRBJ1-5; tentatively, D is TRBD1 (5 bases). Trimming stripped 5 bases from V and 1 base from J, with 9 bases between. The CDR3 covers 14 residues. CDR1 is SGHTA, CDR2 FQGNSA, per germline. The CDR3 DNA sequence: TGTGCCAGCAGCCCCCAGGGCAGCAATCAGCCCCAGCATTTT. Translating gives CASSPQGSNQPQHF.

This chain links TRBV6-1 with TRBJ1-2; no firm D call. Trimming pared 2 bases from V and 5 bases from J, leaving 6 bases between. Germline values: CDR1 MNHNS, CDR2 SASEGT. The CDR3 consists of 12 residues. The CDR3, as DNA: TGTGCCAGCAGTGAACGGAATTATGGCTACACCTTC. This codes for CASSERNYGYTF.

V is TRBV29-1 and J is TRBJ1-6, with 11 nucleotides matching TRBD1. This CDR3 comprises 12 residues. The V segment lost 6 bases and the J segment 10 bases; nucleotides outside the gene matches: 2. From germline, CDR1 is SQVTM and CDR2 ANQGSEA. CDR3 in DNA: TGCAGCGTGGGGACAGGGGGATCACCCCTCCACTTT. It is translated as CSVGTGGSPLHF.

The gene calls are TRBV6-1 and TRBJ1-1, with D possibly matching TRBD1 (6 bases). The V gene's germline CDR1 is MNHNS and CDR2 SASEGT. With 0 bases removed from V and 4 bases from J, the gap between germline ends came to 15 bases. The CDR3 runs 16 residues. The CDR3 region has the DNA TGTGCCAGCAGTGAAGCAGGGGGGGCGATTGGCACTGAAGCTTTCTTT. Protein product: CASSEAGGAIGTEAFF.

The rearrangement links TRBV30 to TRBJ1-2; TRBD1 aligns across 7 bases. The CDR3 has 12 amino acids. The trim removed 4 bases at V and 8 bases at J, leaving 7 bases unmatched. Germline loops: CDR1 GTSNPN, CDR2 SVGIG (reference sequence). Here the CDR3 reads CAWNEQGLGYTF. CDR3 DNA sequence: TGTGCCTGGAATGAACAGGGGCTCGGCTACACCTTC.

A remark on this clone: Its ends do not fully match the called genes, so a read error is possible. The chain carries TRBV7-7 and TRBJ2-1, with 9 bases matching TRBD2. The CDR3 contains 15 residues. Looked up from germline, CDR1 is SSHAT and CDR2 is FNYEAQ (reference sequence). CDR3 residues: CASSVISGGPSEQFF. CDR3 nucleotides: TGTGCTAGCAGTGTGATTAGCGGGGGTCCTAGTGAGCAGTTCTTC.